This T cell receptor beta chain comes out of a study of shared clonotypes between healthy human individuals. Clones were read by immunoSEQ multiplex PCR, and TCRdb kept only the in-frame ones, dropping some. The data hold 450,000 to 600,000 clones, with around 74% observed a single time. The CDR3 consists of 14 residues. V was clipped by 0 bases and J by 6 bases, with 11 bases between them. Germline lookup yields CDR1 GTSNPN and CDR2 SVGIG (reference sequence). The healthy adult donors were HIV-negative and reported no recent acute infections or vaccinations. Donors, without exception, were Caucasian adults residing in Nashville, Tennessee. Genomic DNA for unsorted samples was obtained from tens of millions of PBMCs.

Specimen: PBMCs. This TCR came from a woman in her thirties or forties in good health. Some clones in this sample may be carry-over from other donors' samples. The chain is built from TRBV30 and TRBJ2-2; D call uncertain. CDR3 residues: CAWSVGLGSGELFF. Written as DNA, the CDR3 is TGTGCCTGGAGTGTAGGGCTGGGTTCCGGGGAGCTGTTTTTT. The full variable domain, with the rest looked up from reference TRBV30 and TRBJ2-2, is SQTIHQWPATLVQPVGSPLSLECTVEGTSNPNLYWYRQAAGRGLQLLFYSVGIGQISSEVPQNLSASRPQDRQFILSSKKLLLSDSGFYLCAWSVGLGSGELFFGEGSRLTVL.